Here is one T cell receptor (beta chain) with its context. The clone's antigen remains unknown. Nothing much larger sits one base from this clone, and base qualities are not available. This sample is part of a study of long-term antiretroviral therapy in people with HIV (dated by TCRdb to between 2021 and 2022). For context, the study as a whole: Collection of the earliest samples took place about a decade ahead of the 2015 WHO recommendation for immediate ART, at a time when ART was typically delayed until CD4 counts fell. Whether ART initiation and durable HIV suppression were associated with changes in peripheral blood TRB repertoire composition and diversity was tested in a retrospective serial study. A total of some 210 cryopreserved PBMC samples were contributed to the cohort by 30 adults with confirmed HIV infection, with samples collected serially over a mean of approximately six years (range 1-12). Among the approximately 32 participants with HIV, roughly eleven were female. Test extractions of a monoclonal T-cell line alongside about 30 polyclonal samples showed no cross-contamination during QIAcube processing. Here is what the overall study found, with its caveats: Because PBMC availability was limited, only the TCR beta chain was sequenced, with no alpha chain pairing. At every time point, the repertoire was dominated by expanded TRB clones first identified before ART initiation, although this dominance fluctuated and, in many PLHIV, declined after ART. Compared with controls, HIV repertoires had narrower CDR3 length ranges, and the network structure pointed to an antigen-experienced repertoire that shifted only slightly toward naive after ART. A significant increase in TRB diversity was found to be associated with ART initiation, although TRB diversity was observed to remain significantly below that of transplant donor controls even after long-term ART. Because pre-ART samples had limited cell numbers, profiling was done on unsorted PBMC rather than on sorted CD4+ and CD8+ T cells. Inferences about post-ART repertoire changes are limited because no data were available on ART adherence, viral resistance or therapy changes. The samples span the years 2004 to 2017, and the ART regimens used at that time may not be as effective as current regimens.

The immunoSEQ hsTCRB v3.0 assay was used at survey level resolution to sequence the TRB variable region. The target sequencing depth for TRB was roughly 40,000-50,000 T-cell genomes per sample. Pooled TRB libraries were sequenced on an Illumina MiSeq with a v3 150-cycle kit. As for the authors' bioinformatics: Repertoire analysis was run in R within a reproducible Nextflow workflow that covered QC, data transformation and analysis. Custom analyses were implemented in LymphoSeq2, an R package for AIRR-Seq data exploration. A handful of samples that produced fewer than 5000 total TRB sequences were removed, so some 190 HIV repertoires were analyzed. Among the roughly 190 retained HIV repertoires, 59 were collected before ART initiation and roughly 130 were collected after ART initiation. Repertoires were downsampled to 5000 TRB nucleotide sequences, with summary statistics averaged over 100 downsampling iterations. The analysis kept only TRB sequences whose CDR3 regions were at least seven amino acids long. Diversity was measured with a Shannon entropy-derived clonality score and the Gini coefficient. Repertoire networks linked the top 5000 CDR3 amino acid sequences whenever two sequences differed by an edit distance of one. Antigen specificity groups and MHC restriction were predicted for TRB CDR3 amino acid sequences with GLIPH2. CDR3 amino acid sequences were matched against VDJdb and McPAS-TCR to flag known CMV, EBV, HIV or tissue antigen associations. Pre-ART, post-ART and control groups were compared with Wilcoxon signed-rank tests and Holm-Bonferroni correction. TCRdb limited this immuneACCESS table to in-frame rearrangements with V and J called. A share of clones is missing; checked studies link under half to unresolved V genes, and the rest is unexplained. The V and J calls and clone size were taken over from that table, and D and trimming were inferred from the DNA. The sample table records about 22,000 clones; 70% to 85% of these occur just once. Around 20% of the sample is in the top ten clones.

V lost 0 bases and J lost 6 bases; the stretch between them is 6 bases long. Looking up the germline V gene yields CDR1 MNHEY and CDR2 SVGAGI. The CDR3 covers 13 residues, taking in both the cysteine and the phenylalanine. The DNA shown is the 39-base CDR3, in frame from base 1. To be included, a participant needed at least one PBMC sample from before ART initiation plus at least two post-ART samples. Treatment was received in the United States of America by all participants with HIV. Before DNA extraction, cryopreserved samples of roughly 0.9-11 million PBMC were thawed and washed. At the time of the earliest PBMC sample, participants with HIV were aged between 23 and 54 years. Each participant contributed PBMC samples from 1-4 timepoints before ART initiation and 2-8 timepoints after ART initiation, with a median of 7 samples. For every participant, serial HIV viral load, CD4+ T-cell count, ART history and demographic data were obtained. Genomic DNA was extracted from unsorted PBMC with a Qiagen kit on a QIAcube, processed in batches of 12 samples.

This TCR derives from a man aged 35-49 years with HIV. Sample: unsorted PBMCs, taken 0.5 years before starting antiretroviral therapy. In this chain, TRBV6-5 is recombined with TRBJ1-5; the D gene assignment is ambiguous. The nucleotide sequence is given as TGTGCCAGCAGTTACTCCCGGGGTCAGCCCCAGCATTTT. Its product reads: CASSYSRGQPQHF.